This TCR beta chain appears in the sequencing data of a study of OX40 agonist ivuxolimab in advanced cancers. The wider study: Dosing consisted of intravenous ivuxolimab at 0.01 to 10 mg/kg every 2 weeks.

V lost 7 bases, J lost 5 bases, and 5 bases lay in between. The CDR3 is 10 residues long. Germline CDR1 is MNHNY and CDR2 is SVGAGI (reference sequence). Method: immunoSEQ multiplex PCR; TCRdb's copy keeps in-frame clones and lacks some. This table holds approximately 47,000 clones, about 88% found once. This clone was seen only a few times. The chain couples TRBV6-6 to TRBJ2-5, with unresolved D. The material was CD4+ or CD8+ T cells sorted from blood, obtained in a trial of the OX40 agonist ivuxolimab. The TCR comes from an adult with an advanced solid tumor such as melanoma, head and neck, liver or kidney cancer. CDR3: CASIGETQYF. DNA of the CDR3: TGTGCCAGCATTGGGGAGACCCAGTACTTC.